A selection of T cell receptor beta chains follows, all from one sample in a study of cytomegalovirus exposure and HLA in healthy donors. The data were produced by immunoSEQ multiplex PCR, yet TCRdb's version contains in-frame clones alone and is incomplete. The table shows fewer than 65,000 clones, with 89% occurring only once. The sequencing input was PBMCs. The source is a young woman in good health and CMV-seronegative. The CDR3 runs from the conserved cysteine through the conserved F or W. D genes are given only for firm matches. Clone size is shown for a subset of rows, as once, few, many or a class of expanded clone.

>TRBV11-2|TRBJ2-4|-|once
CASSLRGGSGVAKNIQYF
TGTGCCAGCAGCTTAAGGGGGGGATCTGGGGTGGCCAAAAACATTCAGTACTTC
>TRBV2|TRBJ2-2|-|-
CASRRDRNTGELFF
TGTGCCAGTCGGAGGGACAGAAACACCGGGGAGCTGTTTTTT
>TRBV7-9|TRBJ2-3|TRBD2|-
CASSFSGRADTQYF
TGTGCCAGCAGCTTTAGCGGGAGGGCAGATACGCAGTATTTT
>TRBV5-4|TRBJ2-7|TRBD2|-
CASSLGLAGVNEQYF
TGTGCCAGCAGCTTAGGTCTAGCGGGAGTAAACGAGCAGTACTTC
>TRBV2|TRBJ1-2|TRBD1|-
CASLGGTRGYGYTF
TGTGCCAGCCTAGGGGGCACCCGGGGCTATGGCTACACCTTC
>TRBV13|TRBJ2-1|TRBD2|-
CASTFGLAGGRVNEQFF
TGTGCCAGCACCTTCGGACTAGCGGGAGGGCGGGTCAATGAGCAGTTCTTC
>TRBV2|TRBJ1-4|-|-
CASSEAGAPAREKLFF
TGTGCCAGCAGTGAGGCGGGAGCTCCAGCGCGTGAAAAACTGTTTTTT
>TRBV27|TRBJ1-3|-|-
CASSLSSGITGNTIYF
TGTGCCAGCAGTTTATCCTCAGGGATCACAGGAAACACCATATATTTT
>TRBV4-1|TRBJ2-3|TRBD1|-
CASSQVGQGAADTQYF
TGCGCCAGCAGCCAAGTGGGGCAGGGGGCGGCAGATACGCAGTATTTT
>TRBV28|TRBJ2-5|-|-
CASGSGAQETQYF
TGTGCCAGCGGATCAGGTGCCCAGGAGACCCAGTACTTC
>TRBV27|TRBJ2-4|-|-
CASSHRGSAGSNIQYF
TGTGCCAGCAGTCATCGGGGGTCGGCAGGATCAAACATTCAGTACTTC
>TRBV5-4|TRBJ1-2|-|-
CASSPTANYGYTF
TGTGCCAGCAGCCCGACAGCTAACTATGGCTACACCTTC
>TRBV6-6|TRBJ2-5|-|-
CASSYGIATQETQYF
TGTGCCAGCAGTTACGGAATAGCCACACAAGAGACCCAGTACTTC
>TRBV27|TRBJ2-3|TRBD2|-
CASSSRRLAGTDTQYF
TGTGCCAGCAGTAGCCGTCGACTAGCGGGCACAGATACGCAGTATTTT
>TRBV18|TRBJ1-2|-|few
CASSDNNYGYTF
TGTGCCAGCTCAGACAATAACTATGGCTACACCTTC
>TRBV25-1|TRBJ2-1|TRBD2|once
CASSVPGLAGAYDNEQFF
TGTGCCAGCAGTGTCCCGGGACTAGCGGGGGCATATGACAATGAGCAGTTCTTC
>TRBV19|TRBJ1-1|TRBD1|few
CASTQPDRAPEAFF
TGTGCCAGTACCCAGCCGGACAGGGCGCCCGAAGCTTTCTTT
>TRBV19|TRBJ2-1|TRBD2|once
CASRGLAGSYNEQFF
TGTGCCAGTAGGGGACTAGCGGGTTCCTACAATGAGCAGTTCTTC
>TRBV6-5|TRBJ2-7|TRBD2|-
CASSGTSGGSYEQYF
TGTGCCAGCAGTGGGACTAGCGGGGGCTCCTACGAGCAGTACTTC
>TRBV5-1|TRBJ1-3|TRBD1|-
CASSADRGSGNTIYF
TGCGCCAGCAGCGCCGACAGGGGCTCTGGAAACACCATATATTTT
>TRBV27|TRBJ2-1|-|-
CASSSEGQNEQFF
TGTGCCAGCAGTTCCGAGGGCCAGAATGAGCAGTTCTTC
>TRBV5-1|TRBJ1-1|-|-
CASRPDPPGVTEAFF
TGCGCCAGCCGCCCTGACCCCCCGGGGGTCACTGAAGCTTTCTTT
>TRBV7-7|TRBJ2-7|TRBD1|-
CASSLSKGAHEQYF
TGTGCTAGCAGCTTATCGAAGGGGGCCCACGAGCAGTACTTC
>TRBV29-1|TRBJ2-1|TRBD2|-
CSVAGGTYNEQFF
TGCAGCGTTGCGGGGGGGACCTACAATGAGCAGTTCTTC
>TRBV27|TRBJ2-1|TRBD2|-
CASSLSKASGNDEQFF
TGTGCCAGCAGTTTATCGAAGGCTAGCGGGAACGATGAGCAGTTCTTC
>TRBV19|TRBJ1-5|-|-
CASSMPGGGGQPQHF
TGTGCCAGTAGTATGCCCGGGGGAGGGGGTCAGCCCCAGCATTTT
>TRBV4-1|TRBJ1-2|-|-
CASRLTANYGYTF
TGCGCCAGCAGACTGACAGCGAACTATGGCTACACCTTC
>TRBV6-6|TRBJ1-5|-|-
CASSPFRDQHF
TGTGCCAGCTCTCCCTTCCGGGACCAGCATTTT
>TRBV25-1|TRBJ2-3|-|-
CASSVWQSTDTQYF
TGTGCCAGCAGTGTCTGGCAGAGCACAGATACGCAGTATTTT
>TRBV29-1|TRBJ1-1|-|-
CSVDFRGAFF
TGCAGCGTTGACTTTCGCGGAGCTTTCTTT
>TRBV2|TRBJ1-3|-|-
CASNGGLGGNTIYF
TGTGCCAGCAACGGGGGGCTAGGAGGAAACACCATATATTTT